Below, one TCR beta chain is given with its context. Its specificity is not known. V lost 4 bases to trimming and J lost 3 bases, with 11 bases between them. Germline CDR1 MGHRA, CDR2 YSYEKL. The CDR3 length is 14 residues. These data come from a study of T cell responses to AZD1222 COVID-19 vaccine. TCRdb's copy holds only in-frame clones and misses some; the assay was immunoSEQ multiplex PCR. This table has over 100,000 clones, around 91% appearing once. General observations from the study: The study found Spike-specific TCR breadth and depth rose after two AZD1222 doses. Among AZD1222 vaccinees, only six were seropositive at baseline.

Sequenced material: peripheral blood, taken on day 0 of AZD1222 vaccination. The source of this sequence is an adult in good health. This rearrangement joins TRBV4-1 to TRBJ2-3, with D hard to call. The CDR3 reads CASSPYIATDTQYF. As DNA, the CDR3 is TGCGCCAGCAGCCCATACATAGCTACAGATACGCAGTATTTT.